This T cell receptor (beta chain) derives from a study of neurological immune-mediated disorders (dated by TCRdb to about 2019). Background for the entire study: Peripheral blood TCR-beta repertoires from HTLV-I-associated myelopathy (HAM/TSP) patients, multiple sclerosis patients and healthy controls were compared by UMI-based sequencing. Alongside PBMC samples, the set of some 97 TCR-beta libraries contained longitudinal samples, technical triplicates, and paired CD4+ and CD8+ T-cell subsets that had been sorted. The cohort comprised roughly 65 subjects: approximately 15 HAM/TSP patients, 34 multiple sclerosis patients and around 20 healthy controls.

Broader findings and caveats from the paper: TCR clonal expansion was highest in HAM/TSP patients and lowest in MS patients, with MS patients falling below even healthy controls. No identical CDR3 amino acid sequences were found to be shared among expanded clones across subjects, suggesting that TCR-beta repertoires were private in all groups.

For unsorted PBMC libraries, 2 million PBMCs were used after storage in RNAlater at -80 degrees C until RNA extraction. Peripheral blood underwent Ficoll-Hypaque density gradient centrifugation to isolate PBMCs, which were then cryopreserved in liquid nitrogen. This clonotype was counted at least ten times. It lacks a known antigen. Within one base of it there is no much larger clone, and no base qualities were kept. cDNA was synthesized by template-switch 5'RACE using a primer carrying a 10-nucleotide random unique molecular identifier by which each TCR transcript was tagged. Every sequencing run covered 15-18 subjects and yielded more than 180 million TCR-beta sequences. Total RNA was extracted with the RNeasy kit. TCR-beta VDJ regions were amplified with primers for the TCR constant region and the 5'RACE anchor, using the KAPA Real-time Library Amplification kit. Sample indexes and Illumina adaptors were added in a first PCR, and a second PCR then increased library yield. After purification with Ampure beads, the TCR product of roughly 650 bp was size-selected on a 2% E-gel SizeSelection system. Library quality was checked on a Bioanalyzer, concentration was measured with Qubit, and libraries were quantified with the Kapa Library Quantification kit before pooling. Libraries were sequenced paired-end 2 x 150 bp on an Illumina HiSeq 2500. To increase sequence diversity, roughly 24-30% phiX was spiked into each library pool. The published analysis was carried out like this. The UMI-based MiGEC pipeline processed quality-filtered reads and removed over 75% of raw TCR sequences during error correction. VDJ genes were aligned to IMGT germline references, and clonotypes were defined by unique CDR3 amino acid sequence plus V-J genes. Clonal expansion, Shannon diversity and CDR3 relatedness (CalcPairwiseDistances, ClusterSamples) were evaluated with VDJtools, and phylogenetic trees were built with CLCbio workbench. Expanded clones were defined as having at least 8 unique UMIs, based on coefficient-of-variation modelling across technical triplicates. TCRdb passed the public sequencing reads through fastp at Q25 and MiXCR, retaining productive beta sequences. All rows with the same CDR3 protein become a single entry with the most common DNA and genes. The V and J calls and clone size come from TCRdb's table, not from the authors' own analysis. The sample yields fewer than 25,000 distinct CDR3 sequences; roughly an eighth were counted once. In total, the top ten clones hold around 13% of the sample.

This TCR was sampled from a woman aged 55-69 years with HTLV-1-associated myelopathy (HAM/TSP). Sequencing used PBMCs.

The nucleotide sequence reads TGCGCCAGCAGCTTTACCGCGACCACCTACGAGCAGTACTTC. This codes for CASSFTATTYEQYF. Recombination linked TRBV5-1 to TRBJ2-7, with the D gene not confidently named. Trimming costs V 2 bases and J 2 bases, and their ends lie 11 bases apart. From the germline V gene, CDR1 is SGHRS and CDR2 is YFSETQ. Reading from cysteine to phenylalanine, the CDR3 counts 14 amino acids. Of the read, only the CDR3 DNA is kept; its 42 bases are in frame from base 1.